The 22 T cell receptor beta chains given below trace back to one sample, sequenced in a study of T cell repertoires in cytomegalovirus infection. No antigen has been assigned to these receptors. TCRdb itself ran the reads through MiXCR, one entry per CDR3 protein. The repertoire includes 350,000 to 400,000 distinct CDR3 sequences, nearly 35% of them detected once, and 13% sits in the top ten. Material: cultured PBMCs, obtained from culture after CMV antigen stimulation. These receptors came from a human donor in good health (CMV status not recorded). Some clones in this sample may be carry-over from other donors' samples.

This clonotype was seen only a few times. The chain joins TRBV6-6 to TRBJ2-5, with D perhaps matching TRBD1 (5 bases). Per germline, CDR1 MNHNY and CDR2 SVGAGI (reference sequence). The germline V and J ends were trimmed by 6 bases and 0 bases, with 11 bases remaining between them. The CDR3 has 14 amino acids. CDR3 sequence: CASSRQTNQETQYF. CDR3 in DNA: TGTGCCAGCAGCCGACAGACGAACCAAGAGACCCAGTACTTC.

The genes are TRBV11-2 and TRBJ2-1; 7 positions agree with TRBD2. In germline, CDR1 is SGHAT, CDR2 FQNNGV. The CDR3 length is 11 residues. The junction had 2 bases not matched to a gene; V was cut back by 3 bases and J by 12 bases. This chain's CDR3 is CASSFSGVQFF. The CDR3 bases are TGTGCCAGCAGCTTCAGCGGGGTGCAGTTCTTC. Full variable domain (missing parts from reference TRBV11-2 and TRBJ2-1): EAGVAQSPRYKIIEKRQSVAFWCNPISGHATLYWYQQILGQGPKLLIQFQNNGVVDDSQLPKDRFSAERLKGVDSTLKIQPAKLEDSAVYLCASSFSGVQFFGPGTRLTVL.

Here the CDR3 DNA reads TGTGCCAGCCGAAAGGCGGGAGCTCGTATCACCGGGGAGCTGTTTTTT. This sequence encodes CASRKAGARITGELFF. This chain connects TRBV6-2 or TRBV6-3 to TRBJ2-2; 7 nucleotides match TRBD2. The CDR3 contains 16 residues. Germline CDR1 is MNHEY and CDR2 is SVGEGT. V gave up 8 bases and J gave up 4 bases; unmatched junction bases: 13.

The chain combines TRBV7-3 with TRBJ2-1; 7 bases are shared with TRBD2. V trimming: 5 bases; J trimming: 7 bases; junction bases outside the gene matches: 5. The CDR3 runs to 13 residues. Germline V gene data show CDR1 as SGHTA and CDR2 as FQGTGA. The CDR3 DNA reads as TGTGCCAGCAGCAAGGGAGGGCGGAATGAGCAGTTCTTC. It encodes CASSKGGRNEQFF.

Many counts were recorded for this clonotype. The V call is TRBV7-2, the J call TRBJ1-4, with 7 positions matching TRBD1. V was pared by 5 bases and J by 0 bases, with 3 bases of the junction left unmatched. The CDR3 totals 15 residues. Germline-derived CDR1 and CDR2 are SGHTA and FQGNSA. The CDR3: CASSRQGSTNEKLFF. CDR3 coding DNA: TGTGCCAGCAGCCGACAGGGTTCAACTAATGAAAAACTGTTTTTT.

The V gene is TRBV7-2, the J gene TRBJ2-7; TRBD1 matches 9 bases. This CDR3 has 14 amino acids. Unmatched junction bases numbered 3, after V lost 3 bases and J lost 3 bases. Germline CDR1 SGHTA, CDR2 FQGNSA. CDR3 residues: CASSLPGQGYEQYF. In DNA form, the CDR3 reads TGTGCCAGCAGCTTGCCGGGACAGGGCTACGAGCAGTACTTC.

The rearrangement joins TRBV20-1 to TRBJ2-6; no firm D call. Looked up from germline, CDR1 is DFQATT and CDR2 is SNEGSKA (reference sequence). This CDR3 has 17 residues. Trimming removed 0 bases from V and 0 bases from J, with 12 bases in between. CDR3 nucleotides: TGCAGTGCTAGAGATGAGTTAGCTTACTCTGGGGCCAACGTCCTGACTTTC. This gives the protein CSARDELAYSGANVLTF.

This clonotype came up a few times. A read error is possible here, since a much larger clone lies one base away. The rearrangement joins TRBV6-6 to TRBJ1-1; 7 bases fit TRBD1. Trimming took 6 bases from V and 1 from J; bases not matched to a gene: 2. CDR1 is MNHNY, CDR2 SVGAGI, per germline (reference sequence). The CDR3 contains 13 residues. CDR3 bases: TGTGCCAGCAGCACAGGGGCGAACACTGAAGCTTTCTTT. Its translation is CASSTGANTEAFF.

The gene calls are TRBV7-9 and TRBJ2-7, with TRBD1 matching over 9 bases. Germline V CDR1 and CDR2: SEHNR, FQNEAQ (reference sequence). The CDR3 covers 14 residues. V lost 4 bases to trimming and J lost 7 bases; unmatched junction nucleotides: 8. The CDR3 loop is CASSSAGTGSEQYF. The CDR3 bases are TGTGCCAGCAGCTCGGCCGGGACAGGGAGTGAGCAGTACTTC.

This chain uses TRBV7-7 with TRBJ2-1; D ambiguous. V lost 2 bases, J lost 10 bases, and 15 bases lay in between. This CDR3 region has 14 residues. CDR1 and CDR2 (germline): SSHAT, FNYEAQ (reference sequence). The CDR3, as DNA: TGTGCCAGCAGCTTACAACCTTCGGGCGGAGAGCAGTTCTTC. Its translation is CASSLQPSGGEQFF.

The chain recombines TRBV7-2 with TRBJ2-4, with a possible D match to TRBD2 (6 bases). The CDR3 spans 15 residues. Germline-derived CDR1 and CDR2 are SGHTA and FQGNSA. V shed 5 bases and J shed 3 bases, with 14 bases lying between them. CDR3 sequence reads: CASSAGAGLKNIQYF. CDR3 coding DNA: TGTGCCAGCAGCGCCGGGGCGGGGCTCAAAAACATTCAGTACTTC.

This clonotype was seen a few times. J is TRBJ2-5 and V is TRBV12-3 or TRBV12-4, with D unclear. This CDR3 is built from 13 residues. Trimming stripped 3 bases from V and 2 bases from J, with 7 bases between. As DNA, the CDR3 is TGTGCCAGCAGTTTTGTAGTACAAGAGACCCAGTACTTC. It encodes CASSFVVQETQYF.

This clonotype turned up a few times. J is TRBJ2-1 and V is TRBV4-1; TRBD1 or TRBD2 may be the D gene (5 bases each). The CDR3 contains 16 residues. CDR1 is MGHRA and CDR2 is YSYEKL in the germline V gene. V dropped 1 base and J dropped 6 bases, with 16 bases sitting between them. Here the CDR3 reads CASSQVHQDGTNEQFF. CDR3 coding DNA: TGCGCCAGCAGCCAAGTTCATCAGGATGGGACCAATGAGCAGTTCTTC.

Only a few counts were recorded for this clonotype. CDR3 residues: CASSSGFDRGNTEAFF. CDR3 nucleotide sequence: TGTGCCAGCAGCTCAGGCTTTGACAGGGGGAACACTGAAGCTTTCTTT. The chain recombines TRBV7-9 with TRBJ1-1; 8 positions agree with TRBD1. Germline CDR1 is SEHNR and CDR2 is FQNEAQ (reference sequence). V lost 4 bases to trimming and J lost 1 base; unmatched junction nucleotides: 8. The CDR3 is 16 residues long. The entire variable domain, with the rest obtained from reference TRBV7-9 and TRBJ1-1, is as follows: DTGVSQNPRHKITKRGQNVTFRCDPISEHNRLYWYRQTLGQGPEFLTYFQNEAQLEKSRLLSDRFSAERPKGSFSTLEIQRTEQGDSAMYLCASSSGFDRGNTEAFFGQGTRLTVV.

The rearrangement uses TRBV19 and TRBJ1-1; a weak D match, TRBD1 (5 bases). V lost 6 bases and J 4 bases, leaving 15 bases between the germline ends. The CDR3 loop spans 14 amino acids. Germline loops: CDR1 LNHDA, CDR2 SQIVND (reference sequence). The CDR3 protein is CASSPGTVVTEAFF. DNA for the CDR3: TGTGCCAGTAGCCCCGGGACGGTGGTCACTGAAGCTTTCTTT.

The rearrangement links TRBV7-9 to TRBJ2-3; TRBD1 aligns across 7 bases. This CDR3 contains 16 residues. Germline values: CDR1 SEHNR, CDR2 FQNEAQ (reference sequence). The junction had 7 bases not matched to a gene; V was cut back by 1 base and J by 3 bases. The CDR3 sequence: CASSLGTGAGTDTQYF. For the CDR3, the DNA is TGTGCCAGCAGCTTAGGTACAGGGGCAGGGACAGATACGCAGTATTTT.

The V gene is TRBV4-3, the J gene TRBJ2-1; D unresolved. This CDR3 has 16 amino acids. The ends were cut back, 0 bases at V and 4 bases at J, with 13 bases in the middle. Per the germline V gene, CDR1 is LGHNA and CDR2 is YSLEER. The CDR3 DNA sequence: TGCGCCAGCAGCCAAGAGTGGTCGATCGCATACAATGAGCAGTTCTTC. Amino acids: CASSQEWSIAYNEQFF.

In this sample, this clonotype turned up many times. The gene calls are TRBV12-3 or TRBV12-4 and TRBJ2-1; TRBD1 matches 10 bases. Unmatched junction bases numbered 3, after V lost 4 bases and J lost 3 bases. The CDR3 extends over 15 amino acids. The CDR3 protein is CASSSGTGDYNEQFF. CDR3 DNA sequence: TGTGCCAGCAGTTCCGGGACAGGGGACTACAATGAGCAGTTCTTC.

Details on this clonotype: Its ends do not fully match the called genes, so a read error is possible. V and J are TRBV12-3 or TRBV12-4 and TRBJ1-1; D is unresolved. The CDR3 is 16 amino acids. This CDR3 reads CSSSSGLKGARAEAFF. The DNA for the CDR3 is TGTTCCAGCAGCTCCGGACTGAAAGGAGCCCGGGCTGAAGCTTTCTTT.

This clonotype was picked up many times. CDR3 protein: CASSLASGGTSTGELFF. For the CDR3, the DNA is TGTGCCAGCAGCTTAGCCTCTGGGGGGACAAGCACCGGGGAGCTGTTTTTT. V gene TRBV7-2 combines with J gene TRBJ2-2; D may match TRBD1 or TRBD2 (6 bases each). V was pared by 0 bases and J by 4 bases, with 15 bases between. CDR1 SGHTA and CDR2 FQGNSA come from the germline V gene. The CDR3 extends over 17 amino acids.

The gene calls are TRBV30 and TRBJ2-3; D possibly uses TRBD1 or TRBD2 (6 bases each). This CDR3 has 13 amino acids. Looked up from germline, CDR1 is GTSNPN and CDR2 is SVGIG (reference sequence). V lost 5 bases, J lost 3 bases, and 12 bases lay in between. The CDR3 DNA reads as TGTGCCTGGGCGAGGGGGGAGACAGATACGCAGTATTTT. Its protein product is CAWARGETDTQYF. Using reference TRBV30 and TRBJ2-3 for the parts outside the CDR3, the full variable domain is SQTIHQWPATLVQPVGSPLSLECTVEGTSNPNLYWYRQAAGRGLQLLFYSVGIGQISSEVPQNLSASRPQDRQFILSSKKLLLSDSGFYLCAWARGETDTQYFGPGTRLTVL.

V is TRBV4-1 and J is TRBJ1-2; 10 positions agree with TRBD1. Germline assignment: CDR1 MGHRA and CDR2 YSYEKL. Losses at the gene ends were 1 base for V and 4 bases for J; bases not matched to a gene: 9. This CDR3 spans 17 amino acids. CDR3 in DNA: TGCGCCAGCAGCCAAGGCGGGACAGGGGCCGTATCCTATGGCTACACCTTC. Translation gives CASSQGGTGAVSYGYTF.